The present T cell receptor (beta chain) was sequenced within a study of control samples from healthy donors and cancer patients. Only in-frame clones appear in the TCRdb table, and some are missing; sequencing was by immunoSEQ multiplex PCR. The data contain about 110,000 clones, approximately 84% of them singletons. The source is a man aged 18-30 years in good health. The specimen sequenced was blood.

The CDR3 here is CASSLGAGRARNTEAFF. Written as DNA, the CDR3 is TGTGCCAGCAGCTTGGGGGCAGGTAGGGCCCGGAACACTGAAGCTTTCTTT. The V call is TRBV5-4, the J call TRBJ1-1; no clear D gene. Germline V gene sequence: CDR1 SGHNT, CDR2 YYREEE (reference sequence). This CDR3 contains 17 residues. Trimming shortened V by 0 bases and J by 1 base, and 16 bases separated the two germline ends.